This T cell receptor (beta chain) is from a study of T cells after yellow fever vaccination. Study conclusions and caveats: Booster samples showed a return of most primary-vaccination clones (approximately 96% CD4, about 87% CD8). Only a small proportion of the clonotypes turned up in both the CD4 and the CD8 compartments, likely arising from convergent recombination.

Comment on this clonotype: Its antigen remains unknown.

Synthesis of TCR cDNA relied on 5'RACE template switching, which attached a universal primer site and UMIs. MiXCR, run by TCRdb on the 5' RACE reads, gives a single entry per CDR3 protein. Of a few hundred thousand distinct CDR3 sequences detected, less than 20% appear once; the ten largest clones hold roughly 17%. The CDR3 is 16 residues long. CDR1 SGHDN and CDR2 FVKESK come from the germline V gene. V was clipped by 3 bases and J by 8 bases, with 20 bases between them. V gene TRBV14 combines with J gene TRBJ2-1; weak D call: TRBD1 (6 bases). Sequenced here: PBMCs, sampled roughly 5 days after the first yellow fever vaccination. The receptor was derived from a man younger than 35 who received the YFV17D yellow fever vaccine. CDR3 nucleotide sequence: TGTGCCAGCAGCCAGCATCCCCCTTCAGGGGAGCATGAGCAGTTCTTC. Its translation is CASSQHPPSGEHEQFF. Full variable domain (remainder filled in from reference TRBV14 and TRBJ2-1): EAGVTQFPSHSVIEKGQTVTLRCDPISGHDNLYWYRRVMGKEIKFLLHFVKESKQDESGMPNNRFLAERTGGTYSTLKVQPAELEDSGVYFCASSQHPPSGEHEQFFGPGTRLTVL.